A single sample is the source of the 8 T cell receptor beta chains below, sequenced in a study of T cell clonotyping in hematopoietic cell transplantation. Time point noted: recipient sample about 28 days before transplant, after cytoreduction. The protocol was immunoSEQ multiplex PCR, while the TCRdb copy is restricted to in-frame clones and leaves out a portion. The sample contains 35,000 to 45,000 clones, 90% to 95% of which appear only once. The source was peripheral blood mononuclear cells, collected before stem cell transplant. The receptors shown here come from a man aged 40-55 years with chronic myeloid leukemia. Some clones in this sample may be carry-over from other donors' samples.

V usage is TRBV4-1 and J usage is TRBJ2-1; TRBD2 is a possible D gene (6 bases). This CDR3 is 14 amino acids long. V was shortened by 1 base and J by 7 bases, with 11 bases between the two germline ends. CDR1 is MGHRA and CDR2 is YSYEKL in the germline V gene. The CDR3 here is CASSQVRGQNEQFF. In nucleotides, the CDR3 is TGCGCCAGCAGCCAAGTGCGGGGCCAGAATGAGCAGTTCTTC.

This clone occurred a few times. V and J are TRBV9 and TRBJ2-1, with D maybe TRBD1 (5 bases). V lost 3 bases, J lost 4 bases, and 8 bases lay in between. The CDR3 has 13 amino acids. Germline values: CDR1 SGDLS, CDR2 YYNGEE. CDR3 DNA: TGTGCCAGCAGCGCCCGACAGTACAATGAGCAGTTCTTC. Encoded protein: CASSARQYNEQFF.

This rearrangement joins TRBV30 to TRBJ1-5; D is unclear. Germline loops: CDR1 GTSNPN, CDR2 SVGIG (reference sequence). The CDR3 contains 14 residues. V lost 0 bases and J 7 bases, leaving 13 bases between the germline ends. Here the CDR3 reads CAWSVGVNGQPQHF. As DNA, the CDR3 is TGTGCCTGGAGTGTAGGCGTAAATGGGCAGCCCCAGCATTTT.

The chain couples TRBV7-8 to TRBJ1-5; tentatively, D is TRBD1 (5 bases). Trimming stripped 1 base from V and 9 bases from J, with 13 bases between. Per the germline V gene, CDR1 is SGHVS and CDR2 is FQNEAQ. The CDR3 extends over 14 amino acids. The chain's CDR3 is CASSLVGDGVPQHF. The CDR3 DNA reads TGTGCCAGCAGCTTAGTAGGGGATGGGGTGCCCCAGCATTTT.

This clone was observed a single time. The genes are TRBV11-2 and TRBJ1-2, with D unclear. Germline CDR1 is SGHAT and CDR2 is FQNNGV. V was cut by 1 base and J by 2 bases, with 5 bases left in between. This CDR3 comprises 13 residues. The CDR3 DNA sequence: TGTGCCAGCAGCTTAGGGCTGAACTATGGCTACACCTTC. Translation gives CASSLGLNYGYTF. The full variable domain, rest sourced from reference TRBV11-2 and TRBJ1-2, is EAGVAQSPRYKIIEKRQSVAFWCNPISGHATLYWYQQILGQGPKLLIQFQNNGVVDDSQLPKDRFSAERLKGVDSTLKIQPAKLEDSAVYLCASSLGLNYGYTFGSGTRLTVV.

This chain links TRBV5-6 with TRBJ1-2; the D is unclear. The germline V gene has CDR1 SGHDT and CDR2 YYEEEE. The CDR3 is 13 amino acids. Deletions cut 5 bases from V and 5 bases from J, with 13 bases between. The DNA for the CDR3 is TGTGCCAGCAGTCTGAAAGGGCTATATGGCTACACCTTC. It is translated as CASSLKGLYGYTF. Supplemented by reference TRBV5-6 and TRBJ1-2, the full variable domain reads DAGVTQSPTHLIKTRGQQVTLRCSPKSGHDTVSWYQQALGQGPQFIFQYYEEEERQRGNFPDRFSGHQFPNYSSELNVNALLLGDSALYLCASSLKGLYGYTFGSGTRLTVV.

V is TRBV25-1 and J is TRBJ2-2; 8 nucleotides line up with TRBD1. In germline, CDR1 is MGHDK, CDR2 SYGVNS. V dropped 5 bases and J dropped 4; count of bases not matched to a gene: 6. The CDR3 length is 15 residues. In DNA, the CDR3 is TGTGCCAGCAGTTGGACAGGGAAGGTCACCGGGGAGCTGTTTTTT. Its translation is CASSWTGKVTGELFF.

This chain links TRBV7-2 with TRBJ2-7; D is undetermined. Germline V gene sequence: CDR1 SGHTA, CDR2 FQGNSA. The CDR3 is 14 amino acids. V was trimmed by 5 bases and J by 3 bases, leaving 14 bases between them. This chain's CDR3 is CASSPPEPDYEQYF. The CDR3 coding sequence is TGTGCCAGCAGCCCCCCCGAACCGGACTACGAGCAGTACTTC.